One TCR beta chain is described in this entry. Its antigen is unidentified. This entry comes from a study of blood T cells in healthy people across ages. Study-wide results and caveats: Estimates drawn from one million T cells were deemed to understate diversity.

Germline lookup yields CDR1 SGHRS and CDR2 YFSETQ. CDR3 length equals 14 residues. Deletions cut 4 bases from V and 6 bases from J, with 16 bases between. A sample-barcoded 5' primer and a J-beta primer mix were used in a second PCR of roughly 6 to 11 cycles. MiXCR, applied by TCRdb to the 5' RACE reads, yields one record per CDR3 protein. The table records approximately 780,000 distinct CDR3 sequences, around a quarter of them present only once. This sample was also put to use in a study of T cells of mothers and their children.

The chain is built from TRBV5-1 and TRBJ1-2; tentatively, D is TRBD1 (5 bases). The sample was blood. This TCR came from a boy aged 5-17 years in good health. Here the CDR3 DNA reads TGCGCCAGCAGCCAATGGCCAGGGAGGAATGGCTACACCTTC. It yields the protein CASSQWPGRNGYTF.